These 20 T cell receptor beta chains were sequenced from one sample in a study of T-cell reconstitution after alpha-beta-depleted transplantation in children. Library preparation (for TCRbeta) was performed with unique molecular identifiers. MiXCR, run by TCRdb on the PCR reads, gives a single entry per CDR3 protein. The sample lists 440,000 or so distinct CDR3 sequences; roughly two fifths were seen once. The starting material was PBMCs, obtained before TCRalphabeta/CD19-depleted stem cell transplant. These receptor sequences come from a girl aged 2 to 10 with aplastic anemia, due to receive a stem cell transplant.

CDR3 sequence reads: CASSLRGGVYEQYF. CDR3 coding DNA: TGTGCCAGCAGTTTAAGGGGGGGCGTCTACGAGCAGTACTTC. The J gene is TRBJ2-7, the V gene TRBV27; a possible D gene is TRBD2 (7 bases). The length of the CDR3 is 14 residues. Germline CDR1 MNHEY, CDR2 SMNVEV (reference sequence). V was trimmed by 2 bases and J by 3 bases, leaving 11 bases between them.

The chain combines TRBV7-2 with TRBJ2-3, with D possibly TRBD2 on 6 matching bases. The CDR3 loop spans 15 amino acids. Per germline, CDR1 SGHTA and CDR2 FQGNSA. The V end was cut by 2 bases, the J end by 5 bases, with 14 bases between. CDR3 coding DNA: TGTGCCAGCAGCTTATCCGGGAGTCTATTAGATACGCAGTATTTT. This gives the protein CASSLSGSLLDTQYF.

The chain combines TRBV28 with TRBJ2-2; D may be TRBD1 (5 bases). The CDR3 is 14 amino acids. Looked up from germline, CDR1 is MDHEN and CDR2 is SYDVKM. With 10 bases removed from V and 5 bases from J, the gap between germline ends came to 17 bases. Here the CDR3 reads CATQGARYTGELFF. The CDR3 DNA sequence: TGTGCCACCCAAGGGGCGCGATATACCGGGGAGCTGTTTTTT. Combining the CDR3 with reference TRBV28 and TRBJ2-2 gives the whole variable domain DVKVTQSSRYLVKRTGEKVFLECVQDMDHENMFWYRQDPGLGLRLIYFSYDVKMKEKGDIPEGYSVSREKKERFSLILESASTNQTSMYLCATQGARYTGELFFGEGSRLTVL.

The rearrangement links TRBV5-1 to TRBJ2-5, with D perhaps matching TRBD2 (6 bases). The V and J ends lost 4 bases and 5 bases respectively, with 18 bases between them. The CDR3 covers 15 residues. Germline CDR1 and CDR2: SGHRS and YFSETQ. This CDR3 is CASSPLADRGETQYF. The CDR3 bases are TGCGCCAGCAGCCCTTTAGCGGACCGTGGGGAGACCCAGTACTTC.

The rearrangement links TRBV6-1 to TRBJ2-3, with 10 bases that match TRBD2. J lost 5 bases, V lost 7 bases, and 18 bases had no gene match. Germline CDR1 MNHNS, CDR2 SASEGT. The CDR3 is 18 residues long. This CDR3 reads CASTYKGPSGRMKDTQYF. The CDR3 coding sequence is TGTGCCAGCACCTACAAGGGGCCTAGCGGGAGAATGAAAGATACGCAGTATTTT.

This chain joins TRBV28 and TRBJ1-6; D is unclear. Trimming cost V 7 bases and J 3 bases, with 10 bases left between them. This CDR3 is 14 amino acids long. The germline V gene encodes CDR1 MDHEN and CDR2 SYDVKM. In nucleotides, the CDR3 is TGTGCCAGCATTGGTCCGGGCTATAATTCACCCCTCCACTTT. This encodes CASIGPGYNSPLHF.

The chain employs TRBV23-1 and TRBJ1-3; D is unclear. TRBV23-1 carries the ORF label, with uncertain function. V was cut by 0 bases and J by 0 bases, with 9 bases left in between. This CDR3 region has 16 residues. CDR3 sequence reads: CASSQSKAPSGNTIYF. The DNA of the CDR3 is TGCGCCAGCAGTCAATCGAAGGCCCCCTCTGGAAACACCATATATTTT.

The V call is TRBV12-3 or TRBV12-4, the J call TRBJ1-2; possible D gene TRBD1, 5 bases. The CDR3 loop spans 14 amino acids. V was clipped by 6 bases and J by 6 bases, with 17 bases between them. As DNA, the CDR3 is TGTGCCAGCAGGTCCCGGACATTTATGGATGGCTACACCTTC. It translates to CASRSRTFMDGYTF.

The CDR3 coding sequence is TGTGCCAGCAGCACTCGGACTAGCGGGGGGGCCCAGGGGGAGACCCAGTACTTC. Protein: CASSTRTSGGAQGETQYF. V usage is TRBV7-8 and J usage is TRBJ2-5; 15 positions match TRBD2. Trimming cost V 5 bases and J 5 bases; bases outside gene matches: 12. The CDR3 contains 18 residues. Germline CDR1 is SGHVS and CDR2 is FQNEAQ.

The V call is TRBV6-1, the J call TRBJ1-1; TRBD1 aligns across 7 bases. Germline CDR1 MNHNS, CDR2 SASEGT. The trim removed 6 bases at V and 0 bases at J, leaving 7 bases unmatched. The CDR3 extends over 15 amino acids. The CDR3 is CASRSGGTMNTEAFF. In DNA form, the CDR3 reads TGTGCCAGCAGGTCAGGGGGTACCATGAACACTGAAGCTTTCTTT.

This clonotype was detected many times. A junction end diverges from the germline sequence, so it may reflect a read error. The chain carries TRBV5-8 and TRBJ1-2; TRBD1 is a possible D gene (5 bases). Germline V gives CDR1 SGHTS, CDR2 YDEGEE. This CDR3 is 12 amino acids long. The CDR3 spells CASSWGRRANYF. In DNA, the CDR3 is TGTGCCAGCAGCTGGGGGAGGAGGGCGAATTACTTC.

V and J are TRBV7-2 and TRBJ1-5; no reliable D call. Between the trimmed V and J ends, which lost 1 base and 7 bases, there was a span of 8 bases. The length of the CDR3 is 13 residues. Germline loops: CDR1 SGHTA, CDR2 FQGNSA. The CDR3 DNA reads as TGTGCCAGCAGCTTAGGGTCACTACAGCCCCAGCATTTT. It encodes CASSLGSLQPQHF.

V is TRBV6-5 and J is TRBJ2-5, with a tentative D call TRBD2 (5 bases). The CDR3 contains 15 residues. The V end was cut by 0 bases, the J end by 0 bases, with 8 bases between. CDR1 MNHEY and CDR2 SVGAGI come from the germline V gene. This CDR3 reads CASSYSPGYQETQYF. In DNA form, the CDR3 reads TGTGCCAGCAGTTACTCCCCGGGGTACCAAGAGACCCAGTACTTC.

This sequence joins TRBV7-9 and TRBJ1-1; D remains unclear. Germline V gene sequence: CDR1 SEHNR, CDR2 FQNEAQ (reference sequence). This CDR3 region has 14 residues. Trimming shortened V by 5 bases and J by 2 bases, and 12 bases separated the two germline ends. CDR3 residues: CASSAQSGNTEAFF. The CDR3, as DNA: TGTGCCAGCAGCGCACAGTCAGGCAACACTGAAGCTTTCTTT.

This sequence joins TRBV18 and TRBJ2-3; 10 positions match TRBD1. This CDR3 is 15 amino acids long. The V gene end was trimmed by 6 bases and the J gene end by 4 bases; junction bases not matched to a gene: 7. CDR1 KGHSH and CDR2 LQKENI come from the germline V gene. Written as DNA, the CDR3 is TGTGCCAGCTCGCCGGGACAGGGGACCGCAGATACGCAGTATTTT. Translated: CASSPGQGTADTQYF. The variable domain in full, completed from reference TRBV18 and TRBJ2-3, reads NAGVMQNPRHLVRRRGQEARLRCSPMKGHSHVYWYRQLPEEGLKFMVYLQKENIIDESGMPKERFSAEFPKEGPSILRIQQVVRGDSAAYFCASSPGQGTADTQYFGPGTRLTVL.

This clonotype showed up many times. The J gene is TRBJ2-3, the V gene TRBV5-1; TRBD2 matches at 9 bases. Germline CDR1 is SGHRS and CDR2 is YFSETQ. CDR3 size: 19 residues. The trim removed 1 base at V and 0 bases at J, leaving 12 bases unmatched. The CDR3 DNA sequence: TGCGCCAGCAGCTTGTCCACGAGAGGAAGCGGGAGGAGCACAGATACGCAGTATTTT. This codes for CASSLSTRGSGRSTDTQYF.

The chain uses TRBV28 and TRBJ2-3; 8 bases match TRBD1. The trim removed 5 bases at V and 9 bases at J, leaving 13 bases unmatched. The germline V gene has CDR1 MDHEN and CDR2 SYDVKM. The length of the CDR3 is 15 residues. The CDR3 DNA follows: TGTGCCAGCAGTCCATCCGACAGGGGAGGTTGGACGCAGTATTTT. Protein: CASSPSDRGGWTQYF.

This clonotype has a count of ten or more. The chain recombines TRBV4-1 with TRBJ2-1, with a tentative D call TRBD1 (6 bases). Trimming removed 0 bases from V and 5 bases from J, with 14 bases in between. CDR3 length equals 16 residues. Germline loops: CDR1 MGHRA, CDR2 YSYEKL. As DNA, the CDR3 is TGCGCCAGCAGCCAAGATTCCCAGGGGTTAGACAATGAGCAGTTCTTC. Amino acids: CASSQDSQGLDNEQFF.

This clonotype came up a few times. This chain links TRBV4-3 with TRBJ2-7; D might be TRBD1 or TRBD2, each matching 5 bases. This CDR3 is 17 amino acids long. The V end was cut by 3 bases, the J end by 2 bases, with 20 bases between. The germline V gene encodes CDR1 LGHNA and CDR2 YSLEER. The CDR3 nucleotides are TGCGCCAGCAGCCACAAGGTCGCTACCGGGACCCCCTACGAGCAGTACTTC. Translating gives CASSHKVATGTPYEQYF.

V usage is TRBV6-1 and J usage is TRBJ2-5; TRBD2 aligns across 7 bases. V dropped 4 bases and J dropped 4; count of bases not matched to a gene: 6. This CDR3 has 14 residues. CDR1 is MNHNS, CDR2 SASEGT, per germline. CDR3 region: CASSVLGGRETQYF. CDR3 in DNA: TGTGCCAGCAGTGTTCTGGGAGGGAGAGAGACCCAGTACTTC.